This T cell receptor beta chain appears in the sequencing data of a study of blood T cell repertoires in COVID-19. On the study more broadly: Sites across the United States, Italy and Spain contributed samples from acute and convalescent COVID-19. T cells, B-cell-depleted T cells, or PBMCs supplied cDNA or gDNA.

Source study methods: Nucleated cell number was recorded as an estimate derived from reference gene primer amplification. TCRdb's copy holds only in-frame clones and misses some; the assay was immunoSEQ multiplex PCR. V and J calls and clone size are those listed in that table; D and trimming were worked out from the DNA. The table lists tens of thousands of clones, roughly 84% of them singletons. Germline V gene sequence: CDR1 MNHNS, CDR2 SASEGT. The CDR3 is 16 amino acids. V was clipped by 4 bases and J by 4 bases; unmatched bases: 8. This receptor was obtained from a man at least 80 years old with active COVID-19. This chain connects TRBV6-1 to TRBJ2-5; 11 nucleotides line up with TRBD1. Specimen: peripheral blood. CDR3 nucleotides: TGTGCCAGCAGTGGACCGGGACAGGGGGTTGGAGAGACCCAGTACTTC. The encoded protein is CASSGPGQGVGETQYF.